This T cell receptor beta chain came from a study of memory CD4+ T cells and cytomegalovirus serostatus. The CDR3 sequence is 12 residues long. CDR1 and CDR2 from the germline V gene are SGHRS and YFSETQ. The V end lost 7 bases, the J end lost 2 bases, and 7 bases lay between the germline ends. The data were produced by immunoSEQ multiplex PCR, yet TCRdb's version contains in-frame clones alone and is incomplete. The repertoire holds over 75,000 clones, with roughly 80% as singletons. The sort gate was single viable CD3+CD4+CD8-CD45RO+ cells for memory CD4+ T cells. Input material: memory CD4+ T cells from blood. This TCR was recovered from an adult in good health and CMV-seropositive. This chain links TRBV5-1 with TRBJ2-1; TRBD2 might be the D (5 bases). The CDR3 DNA is TGCGCCAGCGGGAGTACCTACAATGAGCAGTTCTTC. Its protein product is CASGSTYNEQFF.